This entry lists 21 T cell receptor beta chains sequenced from one sample in a study of T cell responses to AZD1222 COVID-19 vaccine. The method was immunoSEQ multiplex PCR; TCRdb's version includes in-frame clones alone and lacks a portion of them. The table has about 120,000 clones, more than 85% seen once. This sample comprised peripheral blood, obtained 28 days after the second AZD1222 dose. The receptors derive from an adult who received the AZD1222 COVID-19 vaccine.

The chain employs TRBV11-2 and TRBJ2-1; 8 bases fit TRBD2. The germline gives CDR1 SGHAT, CDR2 FQNNGV. V was pared by 5 bases and J by 7 bases, with 7 bases of the junction left unmatched. This CDR3 is 14 amino acids long. Written as DNA, the CDR3 is TGTGCCAGCAGCCAATCCACTAGCGGTAATGAGCAGTTCTTC. Residues: CASSQSTSGNEQFF. The whole variable domain, remainder taken from reference TRBV11-2 and TRBJ2-1, is EAGVAQSPRYKIIEKRQSVAFWCNPISGHATLYWYQQILGQGPKLLIQFQNNGVVDDSQLPKDRFSAERLKGVDSTLKIQPAKLEDSAVYLCASSQSTSGNEQFFGPGTRLTVL.

The chain joins TRBV5-4 to TRBJ1-5; D ambiguous. This CDR3 spans 15 amino acids. Trimming removed 1 base at V and 2 bases at J, with 10 bases between. Germline-derived CDR1 and CDR2 are SGHNT and YYREEE (reference sequence). CDR3 in DNA: TGTGCCAGCAGCTTGCCCAGGCTGGGCAATCAGCCCCAGCATTTT. Encoded protein: CASSLPRLGNQPQHF.

V gene TRBV5-1 combines with J gene TRBJ2-5, with D possibly called TRBD1 or TRBD2 (6 bases each). Germline CDR1 is SGHRS and CDR2 is YFSETQ. CDR3 length: 14 amino acids. Between the trimmed V and J ends, which lost 5 bases and 3 bases, there was a span of 14 bases. The CDR3 DNA follows: TGCGCCAGCAGAGTACAGGGCGGGGAAGAGACCCAGTACTTC. Translation gives CASRVQGGEETQYF.

The chain links TRBV4-3 to TRBJ2-7, with TRBD2 matching over 9 bases. CDR1 LGHNA and CDR2 YSLEER come from the germline V gene. Trimming at V came to 0 bases and at J to 7 bases, leaving 10 bases not matched to a gene. The CDR3 totals 16 residues. Here the CDR3 reads CASSQDLSSGGGEQYF. The CDR3 bases are TGCGCCAGCAGCCAAGATTTAAGTAGCGGGGGAGGAGAGCAGTACTTC.

The V call is TRBV5-4, the J call TRBJ1-1; 8 nucleotides agree with TRBD1. Germline CDR1 is SGHNT and CDR2 is YYREEE (reference sequence). Trimming at V came to 3 bases and at J to 5 bases, leaving 6 bases not matched to a gene. This CDR3 is 14 amino acids long. The CDR3 loop reads CASSWGTGGTEAFF. CDR3 nucleotide sequence: TGTGCCAGCAGCTGGGGTACAGGGGGTACTGAAGCTTTCTTT.

CDR3 DNA: TGTGCCAGCAGCTTCCTTCGGGACGGGGGAGAGACCCAGTACTTC. It encodes CASSFLRDGGETQYF. The chain is built from TRBV5-5 and TRBJ2-5, with D possibly being TRBD2 (6 bases). Germline V lookup: CDR1 SGHKS, CDR2 YYEKEE (reference sequence). The ends were cut back, 2 bases at V and 4 bases at J, with 15 bases in the middle. The CDR3 extends over 15 amino acids.

The chain has TRBV2 and TRBJ2-1; tentatively, D is TRBD1 (5 bases). This CDR3 region has 11 residues. Germline assignment: CDR1 SNHLY and CDR2 FYNNEI. The V gene lost 9 bases and the J gene lost 5 bases, with 8 bases spanning the gap. Written as DNA, the CDR3 is TGTGCCAGTACGGACAACAATGAGCAGTTCTTC. As protein: CASTDNNEQFF.

The rearrangement joins TRBV13 to TRBJ1-1, with D hard to call. CDR1 and CDR2 (germline): PRHDT, FYEKMQ (reference sequence). The CDR3 consists of 12 residues. V was trimmed by 2 bases and J by 8 bases, leaving 9 bases between them. CDR3 loop: CASSLPAGEAFF. In DNA, the CDR3 is TGTGCCAGCAGCTTACCCGCGGGGGAAGCTTTCTTT.

This clone has just a few counts. The chain is built from TRBV6-5 and TRBJ1-4; D is unresolved. The germline gives CDR1 MNHEY, CDR2 SVGAGI. The CDR3 length is 16 residues. The V and J ends lost 0 bases and 5 bases respectively, with 13 bases between them. Here the CDR3 DNA reads TGTGCCAGCAGTTACTCGTATTCTACCGCGAATGAAAAACTGTTTTTT. It specifies CASSYSYSTANEKLFF.

The V call is TRBV2, the J call TRBJ1-1, with a tentative D call TRBD1 (6 bases). Trimming pared 4 bases from V and 6 bases from J, leaving 18 bases between. The CDR3 has 15 amino acids. Germline lookup yields CDR1 SNHLY and CDR2 FYNNEI. CDR3 residues: CASSGTFRDTAEAFF. As DNA, the CDR3 is TGTGCCAGCAGTGGGACTTTCCGGGACACAGCTGAAGCTTTCTTT.

The chain recombines TRBV5-1 with TRBJ1-2; the match to TRBD1 covers 9 bases. V shed 4 bases, J shed 5 bases, and the junction held 9 bases outside the gene matches. Germline V lookup: CDR1 SGHRS, CDR2 YFSETQ. CDR3 length: 15 residues. CDR3 sequence reads: CASSGTSGQGYGYTF. In DNA, the CDR3 is TGCGCCAGCAGCGGGACCTCGGGACAGGGTTATGGCTACACCTTC.

The J gene is TRBJ1-6, the V gene TRBV25-1, with TRBD1 matching 7 bases. Trimming took 4 bases from V and 5 from J; bases not matched to a gene: 5. CDR1 MGHDK and CDR2 SYGVNS come from the germline V gene. The CDR3 is 15 residues long. In nucleotides, the CDR3 is TGTGCCAGCAGTGCATCCAGGGGGAATAATTCACCCCTCCACTTT. Encoded protein: CASSASRGNNSPLHF.

This rearrangement joins TRBV19 to TRBJ1-5, with D unclear. Germline V gene sequence: CDR1 LNHDA, CDR2 SQIVND (reference sequence). There are 13 residues in the CDR3. V lost 5 bases and J 7 bases, leaving 12 bases between the germline ends. The DNA for the CDR3 is TGTGCCAGTAGTCCAGATCTCCCACAGCCCCAGCATTTT. Translated: CASSPDLPQPQHF. The complete variable domain, with remaining parts taken from reference TRBV19 and TRBJ1-5, reads DGGITQSPKYLFRKEGQNVTLSCEQNLNHDAMYWYRQDPGQGLRLIYYSQIVNDFQKGDIAEGYSVSREKKESFPLTVTSAQKNPTAFYLCASSPDLPQPQHFGDGTRLSIL.

The J gene is TRBJ1-5, the V gene TRBV4-1, with TRBD1 matching over 8 bases. J gave up 0 bases and V 4 bases, and 2 bases lay outside the gene matches. The CDR3 runs to 15 residues. Germline CDR1 and CDR2: MGHRA and YSYEKL. In DNA form, the CDR3 reads TGCGCCAGCAGCCGAGGACAGGGTAGCAATCAGCCCCAGCATTTT. It codes for CASSRGQGSNQPQHF.

V gene TRBV7-3 combines with J gene TRBJ1-1, with D tentatively TRBD1 (5 bases). Trimming stripped 3 bases from V and 0 bases from J, with 14 bases between. The CDR3 runs to 16 residues. In germline, CDR1 is SGHTA, CDR2 FQGTGA. Written as DNA, the CDR3 is TGTGCCAGCAGCTTCCAGGGAAAGGGGATGAACACTGAAGCTTTCTTT. It translates to CASSFQGKGMNTEAFF.

The rearrangement joins TRBV6-6 to TRBJ1-3; TRBD1 is a possible D gene (6 bases). Germline values: CDR1 MNHNY, CDR2 SVGAGI (reference sequence). V gave up 6 bases and J gave up 4 bases, with 13 bases separating them. This CDR3 is 14 amino acids long. DNA for the CDR3: TGTGCCAGCAGGGGGGCAGGGACGGGAAACACCATATATTTT. It is translated as CASRGAGTGNTIYF.

This rearrangement joins TRBV18 to TRBJ1-1; no clear D gene. Germline V gives CDR1 KGHSH, CDR2 LQKENI. The CDR3 consists of 15 residues. V was shortened by 3 bases and J by 1 base, with 12 bases between the two germline ends. The CDR3 spells CASSPTGWGNTEAFF. In DNA form, the CDR3 reads TGTGCCAGCTCACCCACGGGGTGGGGGAACACTGAAGCTTTCTTT.

The chain joins TRBV3-1 (or the pseudogene TRBV3-2) to TRBJ2-4; 7 positions match TRBD2. The CDR3 sequence is 18 residues long. Germline assignment: CDR1 LGHDT and CDR2 YNNKEL (reference sequence). Unmatched junction bases numbered 8, after V lost 0 bases and J lost 0 bases. DNA for the CDR3: TGTGCCAGCAGCCAAGATTCGGGAGGCAAACTAGCCAAAAACATTCAGTACTTC. It is translated as CASSQDSGGKLAKNIQYF.

The genes are TRBV19 and TRBJ1-5; D remains ambiguous. Looked up from germline, CDR1 is LNHDA and CDR2 is SQIVND (reference sequence). The CDR3 is made up of 15 amino acids. The V end lost 0 bases, the J end lost 7 bases, and 13 bases lay between the germline ends. CDR3 nucleotides: TGTGCCAGTAGTATAGATAAGAAGGGAATACAGCCCCAGCATTTT. Protein sequence: CASSIDKKGIQPQHF.

The chain has TRBV4-1 and TRBJ1-2; 8 nucleotides align to TRBD1. The CDR3 is 15 residues long. V shed 4 bases, J shed 4 bases, and the junction held 8 bases outside the gene matches. From germline, CDR1 is MGHRA and CDR2 YSYEKL. CDR3 sequence (DNA): TGCGCCAGCAGCCTTACCGGGACAGGAGCCTATGGCTACACCTTC. Protein sequence: CASSLTGTGAYGYTF.

The chain uses TRBV25-1 and TRBJ2-2; D unresolved. Between the trimmed V and J ends, which lost 4 bases and 2 bases, there was a span of 11 bases. This CDR3 is 15 amino acids long. The germline gives CDR1 MGHDK, CDR2 SYGVNS. The CDR3 here is CASSVVALNTGELFF. In DNA, the CDR3 is TGTGCCAGCAGTGTGGTAGCCCTTAACACCGGGGAGCTGTTTTTT.